This TCR beta chain emerged from a study of T-cell memory formation after mild COVID-19. A single record per CDR3 protein comes from TCRdb applying MiXCR to the 5' RACE reads. The sample holds roughly 480,000 distinct CDR3 sequences; about 23% are singletons and the top ten take roughly an eighth. In its sample, this clonotype was seen a few times. The ends were cut back, 3 bases at V and 3 bases at J, with 12 bases in the middle. The germline CDR1 and CDR2 sequences are SGDLS and YYNGEE. CDR3 size: 15 residues. The sequence came from an adult woman who had mild COVID-19 (a few samples of this study predate the infection). Cell type and time point are not known. The rearrangement links TRBV9 to TRBJ2-2; D possibly corresponds to TRBD1 (6 bases). Specimen: PBMCs or a T cell subset sorted from them (not recorded which). In nucleotides, the CDR3 is TGTGCCAGCAGCGACAGGGAAAGGGACACCGGGGAGCTGTTTTTT. Translating it yields CASSDRERDTGELFF.